This TCR beta chain was recovered during a study of blood T cells in healthy people across ages. Study-level background: T cells yielded about one barcoded beta molecule per two cells through template switching. Broader study findings: Leaving the PBMCs unsorted stopped any conclusive comparison of naive versus antigen-experienced cells. The fall in TCR beta diversity per million T cells was roughly linear with age. Those diversity estimates obtained from one million T cells were thought to be underestimates.

J gave up 6 bases and V 3 bases, and 8 bases lay outside the gene matches. Per germline, CDR1 LNHNV and CDR2 YYDKDF (reference sequence). The CDR3 extends over 15 amino acids. About this clonotype itself: Its antigen remains unknown.

The authors ran a second PCR of about 7 to 11 cycles using a sample-barcoded 5' primer and a J-beta primer mix. TCRdb analysed the 5' RACE reads with MiXCR anew, one entry per CDR3 protein. The data show over 1.5 million distinct CDR3 sequences, with about 50% seen just once and less than 2.5% held by the top ten. The sequencing sample was made of blood. The chain links TRBV15 to TRBJ2-3; 8 nucleotides agree with TRBD2. This receptor was identified in a woman aged 40 to 55 in good health. CDR3 DNA: TGTGCCACCAGCAGCGGGGGGGCCGGTTTCGATACGCAGTATTTT. This gives the protein CATSSGGAGFDTQYF.